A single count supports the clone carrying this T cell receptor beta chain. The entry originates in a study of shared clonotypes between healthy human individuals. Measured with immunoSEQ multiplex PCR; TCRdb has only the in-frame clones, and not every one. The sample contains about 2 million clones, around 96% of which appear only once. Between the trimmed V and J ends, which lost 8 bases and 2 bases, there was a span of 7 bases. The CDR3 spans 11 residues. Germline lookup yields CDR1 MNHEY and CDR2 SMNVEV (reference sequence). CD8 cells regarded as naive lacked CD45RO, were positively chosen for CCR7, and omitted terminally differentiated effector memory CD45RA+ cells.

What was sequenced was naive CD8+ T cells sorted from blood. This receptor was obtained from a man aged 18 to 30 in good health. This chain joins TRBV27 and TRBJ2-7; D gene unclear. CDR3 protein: CASGAPYEQYF. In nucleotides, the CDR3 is TGTGCCAGCGGAGCCCCCTACGAGCAGTACTTC.